The present T cell receptor (beta chain) was sequenced within a study of T-cell reconstitution after alpha-beta-depleted transplantation in children. The germline gives CDR1 MNHEY, CDR2 SMNVEV (reference sequence). CDR3 size: 16 residues. The ends lost 5 bases at V and 5 bases at J; junction bases unmatched: 11. Unique molecular identifiers tagged the TCRbeta library. TCRdb used MiXCR to reprocess the PCR reads, holding one entry per CDR3 protein. The repertoire holds approximately 390,000 distinct CDR3 sequences, with about a tenth as singletons. The clonotype comes from a human donor who donated a stem cell graft to a child with acute myeloid leukemia. This rearrangement joins TRBV27 to TRBJ2-3; 9 nucleotides agree with TRBD1. This sample comprised PBMCs from the stem cell graft donor, obtained from the stem cell graft. The CDR3, as DNA: TGTGCCAGCAGTCCGCGCCCGGGACAGGGATTAGATACGCAGTATTTT. This encodes CASSPRPGQGLDTQYF.